The T cell receptor (beta chain) under discussion was sequenced for a study of identical twins. There were only healthy Caucasians among the donors. TCRdb re-derived calls from the 5' RACE reads in MiXCR, one entry per CDR3 protein. Among 650,000 to 800,000 distinct CDR3 sequences listed, 8.6% were seen once. This clonotype was observed a few times. The antigen is undetermined. There are 14 residues in the CDR3. The germline V and J ends were trimmed by 6 bases and 2 bases, with 14 bases remaining between them. Germline V gene lookup returns CDR1 MNHEY and CDR2 SMNVEV (reference sequence). Broader study findings: Carriage of fewer insertions was seen in abundant cord blood beta clonotypes, whereas memory repertoires showed none. The degree of excess twin sharing was weaker in beta out-of-frame sequences. Monozygotic twin pairs showed more out-of-frame TCR alpha sharing than models estimated.

The same sample was also used in a study of yellow fever vaccine responses in identical twins.

The specimen sequenced was PBMCs. The chain links TRBV27 to TRBJ2-7; TRBD1 might be the D (5 bases). The sequence was obtained from a young woman in good health. CDR3 residues: CASRATSGTYEQYF. The CDR3 region has the DNA TGTGCCAGCAGAGCTACTTCAGGGACCTACGAGCAGTACTTC.